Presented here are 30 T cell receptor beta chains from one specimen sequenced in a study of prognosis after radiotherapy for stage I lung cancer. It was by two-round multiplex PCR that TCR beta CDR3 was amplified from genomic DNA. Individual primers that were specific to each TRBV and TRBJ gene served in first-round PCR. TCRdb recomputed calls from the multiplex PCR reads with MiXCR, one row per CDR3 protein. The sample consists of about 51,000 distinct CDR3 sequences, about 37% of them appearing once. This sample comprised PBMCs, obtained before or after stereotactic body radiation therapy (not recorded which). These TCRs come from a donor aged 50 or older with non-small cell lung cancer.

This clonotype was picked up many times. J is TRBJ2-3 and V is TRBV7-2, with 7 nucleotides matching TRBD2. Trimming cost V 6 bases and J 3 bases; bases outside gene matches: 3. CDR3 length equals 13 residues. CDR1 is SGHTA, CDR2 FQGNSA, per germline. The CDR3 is CASRGGRTDTQYF. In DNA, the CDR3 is TGTGCCAGCAGGGGGGGGAGGACAGATACGCAGTATTTT.

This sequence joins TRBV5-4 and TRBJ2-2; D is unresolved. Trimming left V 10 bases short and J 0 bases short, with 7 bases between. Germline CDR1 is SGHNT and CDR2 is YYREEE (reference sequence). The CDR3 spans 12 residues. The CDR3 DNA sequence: TGTGCCGGACGAGCGAACACCGGGGAGCTGTTTTTT. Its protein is CAGRANTGELFF. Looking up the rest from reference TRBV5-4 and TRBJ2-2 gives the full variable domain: ETGVTQSPTHLIKTRGQQVTLRCSSQSGHNTVSWYQQALGQGPQFIFQYYREEENGRGNFPPRFSGLQFPNYSSELNVNALELDDSALYLCAGRANTGELFFGEGSRLTVL.

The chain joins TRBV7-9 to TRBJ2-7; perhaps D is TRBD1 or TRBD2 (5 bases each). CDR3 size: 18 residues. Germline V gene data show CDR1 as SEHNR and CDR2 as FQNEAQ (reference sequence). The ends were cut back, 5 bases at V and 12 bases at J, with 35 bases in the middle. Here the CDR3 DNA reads TGTGCCAGCAGCGACCCTATCGTGAGGCACACGGGTAGGGGACGACTGTACTTC. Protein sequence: CASSDPIVRHTGRGRLYF. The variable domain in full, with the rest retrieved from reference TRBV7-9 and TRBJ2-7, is DTGVSQNPRHKITKRGQNVTFRCDPISEHNRLYWYRQTLGQGPEFLTYFQNEAQLEKSRLLSDRFSAERPKGSFSTLEIQRTEQGDSAMYLCASSDPIVRHTGRGRLYFGPGTRLTVT.

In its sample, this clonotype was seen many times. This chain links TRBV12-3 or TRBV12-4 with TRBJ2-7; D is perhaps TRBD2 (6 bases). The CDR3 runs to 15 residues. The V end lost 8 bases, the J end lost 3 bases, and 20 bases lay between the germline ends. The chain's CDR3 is CASAQAGGIGYEQYF. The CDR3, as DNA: TGTGCCAGCGCTCAAGCTGGCGGGATAGGCTACGAGCAGTACTTC.

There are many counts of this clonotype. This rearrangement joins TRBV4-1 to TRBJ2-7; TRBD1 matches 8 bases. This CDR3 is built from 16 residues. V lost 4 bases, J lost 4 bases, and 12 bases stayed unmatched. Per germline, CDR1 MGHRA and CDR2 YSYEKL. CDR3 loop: CASSLGTGAGSYEQYF. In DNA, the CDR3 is TGCGCCAGCAGCCTGGGGACAGGCGCGGGATCTTACGAGCAGTACTTC.

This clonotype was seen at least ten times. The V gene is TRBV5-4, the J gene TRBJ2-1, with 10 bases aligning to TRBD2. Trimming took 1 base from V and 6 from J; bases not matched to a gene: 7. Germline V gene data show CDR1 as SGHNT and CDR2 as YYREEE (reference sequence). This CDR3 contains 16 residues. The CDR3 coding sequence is TGTGCCAGCAGCTTGCCCGGGACTAGCGCAGGCAATGAGCAGTTCTTC. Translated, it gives CASSLPGTSAGNEQFF.

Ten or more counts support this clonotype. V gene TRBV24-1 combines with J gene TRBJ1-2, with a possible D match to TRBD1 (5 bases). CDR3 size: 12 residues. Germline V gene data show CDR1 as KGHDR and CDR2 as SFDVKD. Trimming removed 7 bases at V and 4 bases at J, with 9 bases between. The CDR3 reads CATRGDSYGYTF. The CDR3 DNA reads TGTGCCACCAGGGGGGATAGCTATGGCTACACCTTC.

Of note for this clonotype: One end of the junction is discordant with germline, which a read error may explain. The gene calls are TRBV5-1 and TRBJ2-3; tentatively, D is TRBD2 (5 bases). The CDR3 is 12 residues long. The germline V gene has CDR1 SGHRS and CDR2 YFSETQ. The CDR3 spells CASRLVGDTQYF. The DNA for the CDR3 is TGCGCCAGCAGATTGGTGGGAGATACACAGTATTTT. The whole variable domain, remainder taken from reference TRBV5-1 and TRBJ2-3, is KAGVTQTPRYLIKTRGQQVTLSCSPISGHRSVSWYQQTPGQGLQFLFEYFSETQRNKGNFPGRFSGRQFSNSRSEMNVSTLELGDSALYLCASRLVGDTQYFGPGTRLTVL.

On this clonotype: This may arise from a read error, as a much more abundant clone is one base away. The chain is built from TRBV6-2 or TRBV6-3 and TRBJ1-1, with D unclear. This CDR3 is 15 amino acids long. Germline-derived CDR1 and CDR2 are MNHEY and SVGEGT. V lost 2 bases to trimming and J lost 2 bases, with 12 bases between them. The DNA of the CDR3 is TGTGCCAGCAGTTACGGGCAGCCATATAACACTGAAGCTTTCTTT. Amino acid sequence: CASSYGQPYNTEAFF.

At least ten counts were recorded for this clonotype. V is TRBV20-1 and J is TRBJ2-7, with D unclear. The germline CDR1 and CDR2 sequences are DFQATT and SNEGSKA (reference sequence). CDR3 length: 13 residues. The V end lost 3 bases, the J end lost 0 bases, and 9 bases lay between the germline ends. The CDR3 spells CSASSGLSYEQYF. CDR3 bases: TGCAGTGCTAGTTCGGGCCTCTCCTACGAGCAGTACTTC.

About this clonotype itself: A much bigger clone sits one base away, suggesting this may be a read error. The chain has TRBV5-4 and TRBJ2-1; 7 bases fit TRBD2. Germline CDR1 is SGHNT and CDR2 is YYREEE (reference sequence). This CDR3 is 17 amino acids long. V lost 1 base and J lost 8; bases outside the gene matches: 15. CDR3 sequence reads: CASSLPNPSGSGDEQFF. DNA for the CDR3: TGTGCCAGCAGCTTGCCCAATCCTAGCGGCTCTGGGGATGAGCAGTTCTTC.

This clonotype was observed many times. The CDR3 region is CASSSRAEGRPFNQPQHF. The CDR3 nucleotides read TGTGCCAGCAGTTCCAGGGCGGAGGGCAGACCGTTTAATCAGCCCCAGCATTTT. J is TRBJ1-5 and V is TRBV12-3 or TRBV12-4; possible D gene TRBD1, 5 bases. This CDR3 comprises 18 residues. The V end was cut by 4 bases, the J end by 4 bases, with 23 bases between.

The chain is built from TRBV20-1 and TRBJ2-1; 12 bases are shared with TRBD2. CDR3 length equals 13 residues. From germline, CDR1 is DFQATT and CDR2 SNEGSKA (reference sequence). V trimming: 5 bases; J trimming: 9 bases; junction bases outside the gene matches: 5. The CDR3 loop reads CSAPTSGSVEQFF. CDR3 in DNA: TGCAGTGCTCCGACTAGCGGGAGTGTTGAGCAGTTCTTC.

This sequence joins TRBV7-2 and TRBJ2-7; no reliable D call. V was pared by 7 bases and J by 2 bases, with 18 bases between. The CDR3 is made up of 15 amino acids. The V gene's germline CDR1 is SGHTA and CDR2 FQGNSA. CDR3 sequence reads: CASILPCETPYEQYF. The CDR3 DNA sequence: TGTGCCAGCATCCTCCCCTGCGAAACCCCCTACGAGCAGTACTTC.

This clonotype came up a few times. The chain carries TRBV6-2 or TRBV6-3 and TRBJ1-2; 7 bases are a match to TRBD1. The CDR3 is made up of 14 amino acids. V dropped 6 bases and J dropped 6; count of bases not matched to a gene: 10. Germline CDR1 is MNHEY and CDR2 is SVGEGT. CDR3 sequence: CASRSLGQVHGYTF. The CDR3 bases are TGTGCCAGCAGGTCCCTAGGACAGGTCCATGGCTACACCTTC.

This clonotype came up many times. DNA for the CDR3: TGTGCCAGCCGGGGGGCCACTGAAGCTTTCTTT. This encodes CASRGATEAFF. J is TRBJ1-1 and V is TRBV28; D possibly corresponds to TRBD1 (6 bases). The V and J ends lost 8 bases and 4 bases respectively, with 8 bases between them. Germline CDR1 is MDHEN and CDR2 is SYDVKM. The CDR3 spans 11 residues.

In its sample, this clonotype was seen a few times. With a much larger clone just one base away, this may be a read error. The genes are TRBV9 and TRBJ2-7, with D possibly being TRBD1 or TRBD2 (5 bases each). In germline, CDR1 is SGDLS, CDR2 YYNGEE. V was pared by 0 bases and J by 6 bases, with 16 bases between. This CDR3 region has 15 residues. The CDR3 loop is CASSVGGTKLGEQYF. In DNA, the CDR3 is TGTGCCAGCAGCGTAGGTGGGACCAAGCTGGGCGAGCAGTACTTC. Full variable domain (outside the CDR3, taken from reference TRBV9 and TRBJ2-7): DSGVTQTPKHLITATGQRVTLRCSPRSGDLSVYWYQQSLDQGLQFLIQYYNGEERAKGNILERFSAQQFPDLHSELNLSSLELGDSALYFCASSVGGTKLGEQYFGPGTRLTVT.

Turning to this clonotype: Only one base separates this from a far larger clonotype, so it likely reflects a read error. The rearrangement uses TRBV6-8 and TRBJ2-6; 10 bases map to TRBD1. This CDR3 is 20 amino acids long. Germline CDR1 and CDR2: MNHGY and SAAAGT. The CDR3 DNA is TGTGCCAGCAGCCGCCGGGACAGGGGATCCTTCCTCTCTGTGGCCAACGTCCTGACTTTC. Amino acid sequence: CASSRRDRGSFLSVANVLTF.

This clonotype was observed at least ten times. The CDR3 region has the DNA TGCGCCAGCAGCCGGGACAGGGGGGACTATGGCTACACCTTC. This sequence encodes CASSRDRGDYGYTF. The chain uses TRBV4-3 and TRBJ1-2; 11 bases match TRBD1. V trimming: 4 bases; J trimming: 3 bases; junction bases outside the gene matches: 1. Germline lookup yields CDR1 LGHNA and CDR2 YSLEER. The CDR3 totals 14 residues.

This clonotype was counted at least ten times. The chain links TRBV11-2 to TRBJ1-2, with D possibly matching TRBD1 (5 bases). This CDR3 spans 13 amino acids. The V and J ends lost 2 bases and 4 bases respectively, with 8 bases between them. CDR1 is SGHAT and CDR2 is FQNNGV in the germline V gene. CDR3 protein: CASSLTGVYGYTF. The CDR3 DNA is TGTGCCAGCAGCTTAACGGGGGTCTATGGCTACACCTTC.

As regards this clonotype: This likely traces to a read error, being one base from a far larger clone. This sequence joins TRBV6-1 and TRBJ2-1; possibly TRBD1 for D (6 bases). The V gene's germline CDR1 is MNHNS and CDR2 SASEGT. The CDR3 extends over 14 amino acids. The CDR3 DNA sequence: TGTGCCAGCGGACAGACCCTCTTCTACAATGATCAGTTCTTC. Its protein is CASGQTLFYNDQFF.

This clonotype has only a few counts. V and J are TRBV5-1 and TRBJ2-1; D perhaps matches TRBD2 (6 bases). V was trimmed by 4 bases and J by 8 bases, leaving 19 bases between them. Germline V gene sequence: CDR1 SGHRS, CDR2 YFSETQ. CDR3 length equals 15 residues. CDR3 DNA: TGCGCCAGCAGCACCGGGACTGGAACTTTCGATGAGCAGTTCTTC. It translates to CASSTGTGTFDEQFF.

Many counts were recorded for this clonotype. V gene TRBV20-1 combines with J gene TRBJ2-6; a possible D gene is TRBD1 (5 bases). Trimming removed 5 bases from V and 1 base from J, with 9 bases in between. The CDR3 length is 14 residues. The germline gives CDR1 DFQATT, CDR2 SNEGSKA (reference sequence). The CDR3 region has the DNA TGCAGTGCTGTCAGACAGTCTGGGGCCAACGTCCTGACTTTC. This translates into CSAVRQSGANVLTF.

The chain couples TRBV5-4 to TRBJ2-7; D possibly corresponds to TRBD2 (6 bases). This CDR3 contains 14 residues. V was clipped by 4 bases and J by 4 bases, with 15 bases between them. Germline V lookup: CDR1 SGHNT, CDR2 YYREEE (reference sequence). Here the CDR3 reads CASSGVEGAYEQYF. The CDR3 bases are TGTGCCAGCAGCGGGGTGGAGGGAGCATACGAGCAGTACTTC.

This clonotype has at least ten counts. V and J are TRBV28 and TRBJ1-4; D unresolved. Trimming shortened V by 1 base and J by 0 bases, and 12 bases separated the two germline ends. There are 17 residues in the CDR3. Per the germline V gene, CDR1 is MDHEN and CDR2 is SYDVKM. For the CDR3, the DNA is TGTGCCAGCAGTTTATCCCAGACGCGGGCAACTAATGAAAAACTGTTTTTT. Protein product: CASSLSQTRATNEKLFF.

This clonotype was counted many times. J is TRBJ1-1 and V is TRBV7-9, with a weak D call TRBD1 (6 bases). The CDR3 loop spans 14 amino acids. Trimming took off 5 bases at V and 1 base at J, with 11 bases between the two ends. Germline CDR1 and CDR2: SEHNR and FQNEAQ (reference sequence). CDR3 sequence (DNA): TGTGCCAGCAGCCGGGAGGGGGGGAACACTGAAGCTTTCTTT. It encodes CASSREGGNTEAFF. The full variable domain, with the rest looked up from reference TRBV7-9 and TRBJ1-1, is DTGVSQNPRHKITKRGQNVTFRCDPISEHNRLYWYRQTLGQGPEFLTYFQNEAQLEKSRLLSDRFSAERPKGSFSTLEIQRTEQGDSAMYLCASSREGGNTEAFFGQGTRLTVV.

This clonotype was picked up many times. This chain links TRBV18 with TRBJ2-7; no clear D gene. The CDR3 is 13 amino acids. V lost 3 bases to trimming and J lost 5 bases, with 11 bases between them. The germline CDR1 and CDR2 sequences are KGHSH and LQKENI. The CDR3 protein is CASSPPGTNEQYF. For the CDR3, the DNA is TGTGCCAGCTCACCTCCAGGTACCAACGAGCAGTACTTC.

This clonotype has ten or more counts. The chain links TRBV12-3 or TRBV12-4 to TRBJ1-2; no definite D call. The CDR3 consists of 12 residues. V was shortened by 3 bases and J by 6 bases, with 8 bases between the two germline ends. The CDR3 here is CASSFYRNGYTF. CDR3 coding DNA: TGTGCCAGCAGTTTTTACCGGAATGGCTACACCTTC.

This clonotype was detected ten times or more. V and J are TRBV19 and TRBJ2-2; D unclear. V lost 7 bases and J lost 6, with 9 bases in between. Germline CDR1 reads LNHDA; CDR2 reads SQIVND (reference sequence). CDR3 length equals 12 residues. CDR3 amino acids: CASTRRPGELFF. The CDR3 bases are TGTGCCAGTACCCGACGACCCGGGGAGCTGTTTTTT.

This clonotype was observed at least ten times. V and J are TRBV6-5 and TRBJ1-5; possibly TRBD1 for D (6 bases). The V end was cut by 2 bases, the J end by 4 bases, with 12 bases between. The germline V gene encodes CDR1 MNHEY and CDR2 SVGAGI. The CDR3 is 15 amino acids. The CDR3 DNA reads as TGTGCCAGCAGTTACGGGACACAAGGGAATCAGCCCCAGCATTTT. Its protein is CASSYGTQGNQPQHF.